This T cell receptor (beta chain) was retrieved from a study of Graves' ophthalmopathy and Graves' hyperthyroidism. Other autoimmune diseases, uncontrolled infections, pregnancy or lactation ruled patients out of participation. Orbital computed tomography, thyroid ultrasound, TRAb, serum thyroxine and clinical symptoms formed the basis of diagnosis. RNA transcripts were the template, and TCR beta CDR3 regions were amplified from them. HTBI primers were employed in first-round RT-PCR, then a second-round multiplex PCR followed. TCRdb fed the multiplex PCR reads into MiXCR, producing one record per CDR3 protein. The sample lists around 590,000 distinct CDR3 sequences, 39% seen once, with about 4% in the top ten. This CDR3 contains 13 residues. V shed 4 bases and J shed 4 bases, with 9 bases lying between them. Germline values: CDR1 SGHRS, CDR2 YFSETQ. Whole-study findings and limits: A majority of expanded thyroid clonotypes exceeding 0.001 frequency were likewise present in blood.

The table lists this clonotype with many counts. Antigen specificity is unknown. This TCR derives from an adult man with Graves' hyperthyroidism. This chain connects TRBV5-1 to TRBJ1-5, with a tentative D call TRBD1 (5 bases). The material sequenced was peripheral blood or thyroid tissue (not recorded which). The DNA of the CDR3 is TGCGCCAGCAGCAGGGGAGAAAATCAGCCCCAGCATTTT. This translates into CASSRGENQPQHF.